This T cell receptor (beta chain) is from a study of graft-versus-host responses after intestinal transplantation listed by TCRdb under 2021. For the wider study: Recipients received multivisceral, liver-intestinal, or isolated intestinal transplants. The cohort enrolled about two dozen intestinal transplant recipients, one of whom was a retransplant, and a few patients without pretransplant specimens were excluded. Instead of going to the commercial service, samples from three later patients were sequenced in-house on an Illumina MiSeq and processed with MiXCR. Donor T cell macrochimerism was defined as a peak of at least 4% donor T cells among recipient peripheral blood mononuclear cells. Every recipient was given anti-thymocyte globulin induction, then maintenance tacrolimus and steroids for about three years. To identify alloreactive clones, pre-transplant mixed lymphocyte reaction products were sequenced and compared with unstimulated pre-transplant donor and recipient T cells. After intestinal transplantation, graft-versus-host and host-versus-graft alloreactive T cell clones in the graft, circulation and bone marrow were tracked using bulk TCR-beta CDR3 sequencing. What the study reported, not specific to this receptor: The relatively low number and heterogeneity of intestinal transplant patients limited the conclusions. In the allografts of patients with donor T cell macrochimerism, GvH to HvG T cell clonal ratios were high. GvH clones turned up in recipient bone marrow, with some appearing earlier in ileal mucosa or blood, a pattern consistent with an intestinal mucosal origin. Peak levels of circulating GvH clones were associated with declines in HvG clones early after transplant.

Its CDR3 holds 13 amino acids, cysteine through phenylalanine. The DNA shown is the 39-base CDR3, in frame from base 1. In the germline V gene, CDR1 corresponds to MDHEN and CDR2 to SYDVKM. Here V drops 5 bases and J drops 7 bases, and the junction holds 8 bases not matched to any gene. The sample's time point label, in plain terms: cells obtained before transplantation from donor or recipient. CD3+CD4+ and CD3+CD8+ populations were FACS-sorted from unstimulated pre-transplant donor and recipient cells taken from spleen or lymph nodes. Worth noting for this clone: This clone's antigen is unknown. Base qualities were left out, and no much larger clone turns up one base away.

Library prep was done by the immunoSEQ multiplex PCR assay. In most patients, genomic DNA was isolated using the Qiagen DNeasy Blood and Tissue Kit and sent frozen to Adaptive Biotechnologies for TCR sequencing. High-throughput TCR-beta CDR3 sequencing of genomic DNA from most patients was performed by Adaptive Biotechnologies. Processing in the source paper ran as follows. TCR sequencing data were retrieved from Adaptive's ImmunoSEQ software for around 19 patients, whereas a few other patients were processed with MiXCR and VDJtools. To correct CD4 versus CD8 sorting errors, any sequence found in both subsets at a frequency ratio below 5:1 was removed. CDR3 nucleotide sequences shared between donor and recipient were removed because their origin could not be assigned. To be classed as alloreactive, a clone needed at least 2-fold expansion over unstimulated cells and a minimum CFSE-low frequency of 0.002% (template counts) or 0.001% (read counts). A clone was considered mappable if detected in the sequenced pre-transplant spleen, lymph node, or MLR CFSE-low populations of the donor or recipient. The cumulative frequency of alloreactive clones was calculated as a percentage of all sequences, weighted by copy number. As stored in TCRdb, this immuneACCESS dataset retains in-frame rearrangements with V and J assigned. A fraction of the clones does not appear; measured against another copy, unresolved V genes explain less than half of the discrepancy, and the remainder lacks a known reason. V and J calls and clone size are as listed in that table; D and trimming were resolved from the DNA. The sample table holds 130,000 or so clones, of which around 90% were seen once. Around 0.2% of the sample is in the top ten clones.

The material was unstimulated CD4+ T cells sorted from spleen or lymph node cells, obtained before intestinal transplant. Recombination joined TRBV28 with TRBJ2-7, and TRBD1 matches 7 of the central bases. The TCR comes from a human donor who received an intestinal transplant. The DNA is as follows: TGTGCCAGCAGTAAGACAGGGCCTAGGGAGCAGTACTTC. It codes for CASSKTGPREQYF.